The 20 T cell receptor beta chains in this list originate from one sample, sequenced in a study of identifying expanded T cells in peripheral blood. The repertoire was sequenced with immunoSEQ multiplex PCR; TCRdb's copy has only in-frame clones and lacks some. Here the sample spans 95,000 or so clones, 70% to 90% being singletons. Sequenced: blood. These TCRs come from a person between 18 and 75 years old in good health.

The genes are TRBV11-2 and TRBJ2-3, with TRBD2 matching 7 bases. V lost 6 bases and J lost 0; bases outside the gene matches: 9. CDR3 size: 16 residues. Per germline, CDR1 SGHAT and CDR2 FQNNGV. The CDR3 protein is CASRPSSGESTDTQYF. Here the CDR3 DNA reads TGTGCCAGCAGACCCTCTAGCGGTGAAAGCACAGATACGCAGTATTTT.

The chain couples TRBV6-6 to TRBJ1-3; D is unclear. V was pared by 0 bases and J by 0 bases, with 9 bases between. This CDR3 has 16 amino acids. Germline CDR1 MNHNY, CDR2 SVGAGI (reference sequence). CDR3 nucleotide sequence: TGTGCCAGCAGTTACTCGGTGGGGTACTCTGGAAACACCATATATTTT. Translation: CASSYSVGYSGNTIYF.

This sequence joins TRBV30 and TRBJ2-1; 8 nucleotides agree with TRBD2. After removal of 3 bases from V and 0 bases from J, the junction contained 4 bases not matched to a gene. Per germline, CDR1 GTSNPN and CDR2 SVGIG (reference sequence). The CDR3 extends over 15 amino acids. Here the CDR3 reads CAWRRGVSSYNEQFF. CDR3 DNA sequence: TGTGCCTGGAGGCGGGGGGTAAGCTCCTACAATGAGCAGTTCTTC.

V is TRBV7-9 and J is TRBJ1-2, with TRBD1 matching over 7 bases. CDR1 and CDR2 (germline): SEHNR, FQNEAQ (reference sequence). The V gene end was trimmed by 0 bases and the J gene end by 4 bases; junction bases not matched to a gene: 2. The CDR3 spans 14 residues. The CDR3 region is CASSLADRTYGYTF. The CDR3 nucleotides read TGTGCCAGCAGCTTAGCGGACAGGACCTATGGCTACACCTTC.

This chain links TRBV7-2 with TRBJ2-1; 7 nucleotides line up with TRBD1. CDR1 and CDR2 (germline): SGHTA, FQGNSA. J was trimmed by 9 bases and V by 0 bases; bases with no gene match: 8. The CDR3 has 15 residues. DNA of the CDR3: TGTGCCAGCAGCTTAGCGCGAGGGGGCGTCATTGAGCAGTTCTTC. This encodes CASSLARGGVIEQFF. The full variable domain, completed using reference TRBV7-2 and TRBJ2-1, is GAGVSQSPSNKVTEKGKDVELRCDPISGHTALYWYRQSLGQGLEFLIYFQGNSAPDKSGLPSDRFSAERTGGSVSTLTIQRTQQEDSAVYLCASSLARGGVIEQFFGPGTRLTVL.

This clone was found once. The rearrangement links TRBV10-3 to TRBJ2-1; D gene ambiguous. The CDR3 covers 15 residues. V lost 0 bases and J lost 3, with 9 bases in between. The germline gives CDR1 ENHRY, CDR2 SYGVKD. The CDR3: CAISESAGLYNEQFF. The CDR3 bases are TGTGCCATCAGTGAGTCGGCAGGTCTCTACAATGAGCAGTTCTTC.

The V gene is TRBV30, the J gene TRBJ2-5, with D perhaps matching TRBD2 (5 bases). The V end was cut by 0 bases, the J end by 5 bases, with 16 bases between. In germline, CDR1 is GTSNPN, CDR2 SVGIG (reference sequence). CDR3 length: 15 amino acids. The CDR3 DNA is TGTGCCTGGAGTGTACTACGAAGGAAGCGGGAGACCCAGTACTTC. It translates to CAWSVLRRKRETQYF.

The chain carries TRBV2 and TRBJ1-2; 9 bases line up with TRBD1. Germline V gene lookup returns CDR1 SNHLY and CDR2 FYNNEI. The CDR3 spans 14 residues. V lost 6 bases, J lost 3 bases, and 5 bases stayed unmatched. The CDR3 bases are TGTGCCAGCAGGGGACAGGGAGGGTACTATGGCTACACCTTC. The encoded protein is CASRGQGGYYGYTF.

This chain links TRBV6-5 with TRBJ1-5, with TRBD1 as a possible D gene (6 bases). Germline CDR1 and CDR2: MNHEY and SVGAGI. The CDR3 is made up of 13 amino acids. Trimming cost V 4 bases and J 4 bases, with 8 bases left between them. CDR3 amino acids: CASSFTGNQPQHF. The CDR3 DNA reads as TGTGCCAGCAGTTTTACAGGGAATCAGCCCCAGCATTTT.

In nucleotides, the CDR3 is TGTGCCAGCAGCGCGGTTATGGCCTTGCGCAATGAGCAGTTCTTC. Translation gives CASSAVMALRNEQFF. The gene calls are TRBV6-1 and TRBJ2-1; D not certain. The ends were cut back, 6 bases at V and 6 bases at J, with 18 bases in the middle. The CDR3 is 15 amino acids. Germline V gene lookup returns CDR1 MNHNS and CDR2 SASEGT.

V is TRBV11-2 and J is TRBJ2-1; D is unresolved. The CDR3 is 13 residues long. CDR1 is SGHAT and CDR2 is FQNNGV in the germline V gene. V gave up 7 bases and J gave up 8 bases, with 15 bases separating them. In DNA form, the CDR3 reads TGTGCCAGCACCCTATCACCAAGGGATGAGCAGTTCTTC. Its protein product is CASTLSPRDEQFF.

The chain has TRBV28 and TRBJ1-3; tentatively, D is TRBD1 (5 bases). Between the trimmed V and J ends, which lost 9 bases and 0 bases, there was a span of 12 bases. This CDR3 is 14 amino acids long. The germline V gene has CDR1 MDHEN and CDR2 SYDVKM. In DNA form, the CDR3 reads TGTGCCAGTGGTCCGGGGCCCTCTGGAAACACCATATATTTT. Its protein product is CASGPGPSGNTIYF.

The V call is TRBV30, the J call TRBJ1-1; D possibly corresponds to TRBD1 (5 bases). V lost 7 bases and J lost 0, with 12 bases in between. The CDR3 is made up of 13 amino acids. Germline V gives CDR1 GTSNPN, CDR2 SVGIG (reference sequence). CDR3 loop: CASGPAMNTEAFF. The CDR3 bases are TGTGCCTCGGGACCTGCAATGAACACTGAAGCTTTCTTT.

The chain combines TRBV19 with TRBJ1-2; tentatively, D is TRBD1 (5 bases). CDR1 and CDR2 (germline): LNHDA, SQIVND (reference sequence). The CDR3 consists of 13 residues. CDR3 loop: CAISPGTGYGYTF. Here the CDR3 DNA reads TGTGCTATCTCACCCGGGACCGGCTATGGCTACACCTTC.

For the CDR3, the DNA is TGCGCCAGCAGTTGGAAGGGGACAGGGGACACTGAAGCTTTCTTT. Amino acid sequence: CASSWKGTGDTEAFF. The chain joins TRBV5-1 to TRBJ1-1, with TRBD1 identical over 10 bases. The length of the CDR3 is 15 residues. The V and J ends lost 5 bases and 3 bases, in that order; junction bases with no gene match: 7. Per germline, CDR1 SGHRS and CDR2 YFSETQ.

J is TRBJ2-3 and V is TRBV25-1, with 8 bases that match TRBD2. Germline V gene data show CDR1 as MGHDK and CDR2 as SYGVNS. CDR3 length equals 15 residues. V shed 8 bases, J shed 2 bases, and the junction held 9 bases outside the gene matches. The CDR3 region is CASAPGRGDTDTQYF. CDR3 sequence (DNA): TGTGCCAGCGCCCCGGGGCGGGGGGACACAGATACGCAGTATTTT. The full variable domain, completed using reference TRBV25-1 and TRBJ2-3, is EADIYQTPRYLVIGTGKKITLECSQTMGHDKMYWYQQDPGMELHLIHYSYGVNSTEKGDLSSESTVSRIRTEHFPLTLESARPSHTSQYLCASAPGRGDTDTQYFGPGTRLTVL.

This chain links TRBV18 with TRBJ1-6, with D possibly being TRBD1 (5 bases). This CDR3 has 15 amino acids. Germline CDR1 is KGHSH and CDR2 is LQKENI. Trimming took off 5 bases at V and 7 bases at J, with 15 bases between the two ends. The CDR3 sequence: CASSNSTRGNSPLHF. CDR3 DNA: TGTGCCAGCTCAAACAGTACAAGGGGAAATTCACCCCTCCACTTT.

The chain employs TRBV19 and TRBJ1-1; the D gene is possibly TRBD1 (6 bases). Germline V gives CDR1 LNHDA, CDR2 SQIVND (reference sequence). Trimming pared 3 bases from V and 4 bases from J, leaving 18 bases between. This CDR3 comprises 16 residues. CDR3 amino acids: CASSISVGGRGTEAFF. The CDR3 nucleotides read TGTGCCAGTAGTATCTCCGTTGGGGGGCGGGGCACTGAAGCTTTCTTT.

The chain is built from TRBV6-5 and TRBJ2-1, with D perhaps assigned TRBD1 or TRBD2 (7 bases each). Trimming pared 4 bases from V and 7 bases from J, leaving 14 bases between. The CDR3 is 14 residues long. The germline gives CDR1 MNHEY, CDR2 SVGAGI. The CDR3 is CASSFFRGGNEQFF. The CDR3 nucleotides read TGTGCCAGCAGTTTCTTCAGGGGGGGGAATGAGCAGTTCTTC.

This chain links TRBV9 with TRBJ2-7; D perhaps matches TRBD1 (6 bases). CDR1 and CDR2 from the germline V gene are SGDLS and YYNGEE. The CDR3 totals 13 residues. The V gene lost 4 bases and the J gene lost 3 bases, with 11 bases spanning the gap. CDR3 sequence (DNA): TGTGCCAGCAGCATCCGGGACAACTACGAGCAGTACTTC. Residues: CASSIRDNYEQYF.